This T cell receptor beta chain was identified during a study of beta chain features in type 1 diabetes. The authors reverse transcribed all of the isolated RNA, so sequencing captured expressed TCRB transcripts. Naive, central memory and regulatory T cell samples averaged about 3.3 million immunoSEQ reads each. The method was immunoSEQ multiplex PCR; TCRdb's version includes in-frame clones alone and lacks a portion of them. The repertoire holds about 650,000 clones, with over 10% as singletons. The study, taken as a whole, reports: Still unanswered here is whether HLA type influences TCRB rearrangement. PCR, the amplification step, might favor shorter templates, equally in patients and controls. The naive, central memory and Treg TCRB repertoires showed an apparent similarity that was greater among patients than among healthy donors. Moderate but significant shortening of TCRB CDR3s was recorded in all four CD4+ subsets from Type 1 diabetes patients.

This CDR3 region has 14 residues. With 6 bases removed from V and 2 bases from J, the gap between germline ends came to 10 bases. CDR1 and CDR2 (germline): SGHTA, FQGNSA. Points on this clone: What it binds is unknown.

The V call is TRBV7-2, the J call TRBJ1-4; D perhaps matches TRBD1 (6 bases). Specimen: naive CD4+ T cells from blood. This clonotype was sampled from a man aged 25 to 40 with type 1 diabetes. CDR3 residues: CASSWTATNEKLFF. The CDR3, as DNA: TGTGCCAGCAGTTGGACAGCTACTAATGAAAAACTGTTTTTT.